The rows below give T cell receptor beta chains drawn from one sample of a study of type 1 regulatory T cells. TCRdb fed the reads into MiXCR, producing one record per CDR3 protein. Altogether about 69,000 distinct CDR3 sequences are present, 20% to 25% being singletons, with the ten largest covering less than 10%. No cognate antigen is known for these TCRs. The sample taken for sequencing was cultured type 1 regulatory T (Tr1) cells, either the whole culture or a sorted fraction (not recorded which). These receptors all stem from a human donor in good health. Each CDR3 is given without its conserved first and last residue. The order of the fields is J gene, V gene, clone size, CDR3 protein. Clone size is stated in some rows and not others, as once, few, many or a class when expanded.

>TRBJ2-7|TRBV5-1|NA
ASSSLPGGSYEQY
>TRBJ2-2|TRBV7-2|few
ASSPYKRANTGELF
>TRBJ2-5|TRBV20-1|NA
SASPGGQETQY
>TRBJ2-7|TRBV29-1|NA
SVALSFYEQY
>TRBJ2-3|TRBV6-2/TRBV6-3|NA
ASRTWNPLGPDTQY
>TRBJ2-6|TRBV5-4|few
ASGFSGANVLT
>TRBJ2-1|TRBV5-1|many
ASSPAAREIGEQF
>TRBJ2-1|TRBV30|few
AWSHGSSYNEQF
>TRBJ2-2|TRBV11-2|NA
ASKLAGHGELF
>TRBJ2-7|TRBV29-1|NA
SVSGTGYEQY
>TRBJ2-1|TRBV12-3/TRBV12-4|many
ASRFGQGHEQF
>TRBJ2-7|TRBV27|NA
ASSIGTSGPSEQY
>TRBJ1-2|TRBV12-3/TRBV12-4|NA
ASTGTGLYGYT
>TRBJ2-5|TRBV20-1|few
SARDPGRIETQY
>TRBJ2-2|TRBV18|NA
ASSPLAVDTGELF
>TRBJ2-1|TRBV30|few
AWRPTGYNEQF
>TRBJ2-7|TRBV30|NA
AWSRRQGWPEQY
>TRBJ1-1|TRBV7-2|many
ASSSMSGDPSAF
>TRBJ2-6|TRBV7-9|few
ACSGANVLT
>TRBJ1-1|TRBV18|NA
ASSRNRNTEAF
>TRBJ2-3|TRBV5-1|few
VSSYSGTRALDTQY
>TRBJ2-1|TRBV27|many
ASRGLAGVGEQF